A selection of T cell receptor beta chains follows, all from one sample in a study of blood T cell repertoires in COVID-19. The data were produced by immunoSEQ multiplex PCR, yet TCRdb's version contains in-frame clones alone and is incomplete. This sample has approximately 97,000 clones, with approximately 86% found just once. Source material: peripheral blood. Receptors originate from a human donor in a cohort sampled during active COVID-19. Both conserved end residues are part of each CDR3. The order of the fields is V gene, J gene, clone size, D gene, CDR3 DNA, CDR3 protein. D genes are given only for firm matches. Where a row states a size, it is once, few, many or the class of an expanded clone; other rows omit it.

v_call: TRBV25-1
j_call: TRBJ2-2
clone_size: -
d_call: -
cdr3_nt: TGTGCCAGCAGTCCACATCACACCGGGGAGCTGTTTTTT
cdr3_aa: CASSPHHTGELFF

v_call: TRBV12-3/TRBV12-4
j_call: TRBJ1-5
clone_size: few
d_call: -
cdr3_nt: TGTGCCAGCAGCCAACACAATCCGCCCCAGCATTTT
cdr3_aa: CASSQHNPPQHF

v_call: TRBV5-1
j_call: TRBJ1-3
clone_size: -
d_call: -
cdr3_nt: TGCGCCAGCAGCTCCGACAGCTCTGGAAACACCATATATTTT
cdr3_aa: CASSSDSSGNTIYF

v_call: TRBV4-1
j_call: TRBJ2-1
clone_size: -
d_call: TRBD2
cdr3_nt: TGCGCCAGCAGCCGGACTAGCGGGGGGGCGGGAAATGAGCAGTTCTTC
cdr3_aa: CASSRTSGGAGNEQFF

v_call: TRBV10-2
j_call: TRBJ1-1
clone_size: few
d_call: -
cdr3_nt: TGCGCCAGCAGTCTCACAGGGAACACTGAAGCTTTCTTT
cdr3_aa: CASSLTGNTEAFF

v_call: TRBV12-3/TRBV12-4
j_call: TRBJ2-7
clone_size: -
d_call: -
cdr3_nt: TGTGCCAGCAGCGGGACACGTTACGAGCAGTACTTC
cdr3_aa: CASSGTRYEQYF

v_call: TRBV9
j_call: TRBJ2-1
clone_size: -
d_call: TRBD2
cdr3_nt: TGTGCCAGCAGCGTATTAGCGGGGGGGGTCTACAATGAGCAGTTCTTC
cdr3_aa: CASSVLAGGVYNEQFF

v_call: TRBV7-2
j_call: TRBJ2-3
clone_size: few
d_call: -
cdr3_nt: TGTGCCAGCAGCGCACTAGCTCAAAGCACAGATACGCAGTATTTT
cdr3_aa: CASSALAQSTDTQYF

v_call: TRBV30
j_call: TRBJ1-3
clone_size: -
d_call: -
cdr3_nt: TGTGCCTGGAGGTCACTGAGCTCTGGAAACACCATATATTTT
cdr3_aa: CAWRSLSSGNTIYF

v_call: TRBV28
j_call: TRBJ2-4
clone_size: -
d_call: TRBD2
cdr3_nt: TGTGCCAGCAGCTCCACTAGCGGCCTAGCCAAAAACATTCAGTACTTC
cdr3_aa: CASSSTSGLAKNIQYF

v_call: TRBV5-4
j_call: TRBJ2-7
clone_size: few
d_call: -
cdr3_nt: TGTGCCAGCAGCGCGGGACAGAACTACGAGCAGTACTTC
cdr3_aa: CASSAGQNYEQYF

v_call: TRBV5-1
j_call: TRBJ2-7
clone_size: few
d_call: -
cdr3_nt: TGCGCCAGCAGCTTGGAGGAGGGGACGATCAACGAGCAGTACTTC
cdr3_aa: CASSLEEGTINEQYF

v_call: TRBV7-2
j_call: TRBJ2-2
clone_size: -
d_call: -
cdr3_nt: TGTGCCAGCAGCTTAGATGAGCGGTCCGCTACCGGGGAGCTGTTTTTT
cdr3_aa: CASSLDERSATGELFF

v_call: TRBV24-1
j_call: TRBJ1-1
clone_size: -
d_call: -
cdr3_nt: TGTGCCACCAGTGACCGGGGGAACACTGAAGCTTTCTTT
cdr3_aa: CATSDRGNTEAFF

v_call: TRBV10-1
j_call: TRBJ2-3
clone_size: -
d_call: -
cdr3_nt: TGCGCCAGCAGCTGCGACGCCACAGGGTGTGGGACAGATACGCAGTATTTT
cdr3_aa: CASSCDATGCGTDTQYF

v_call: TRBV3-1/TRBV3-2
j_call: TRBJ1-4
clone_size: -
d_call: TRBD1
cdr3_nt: TGTGCCAGCAGCCAAGTTGGGACAGGGGGCGAAAAACTGTTTTTT
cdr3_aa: CASSQVGTGGEKLFF

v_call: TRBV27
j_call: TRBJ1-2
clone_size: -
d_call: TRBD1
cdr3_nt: TGTGCCAGCAGTTTTAGACAGGGTAATGGCTACACCTTC
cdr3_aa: CASSFRQGNGYTF

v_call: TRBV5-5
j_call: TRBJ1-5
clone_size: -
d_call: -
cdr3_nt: TGTGCCAGCAGCTTGGCCTACCTTACTTTGGGCAATCAGCCCCAGCATTTT
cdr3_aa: CASSLAYLTLGNQPQHF

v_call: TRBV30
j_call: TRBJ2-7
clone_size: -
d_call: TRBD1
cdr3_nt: TGTGCCTGGAGTGCCGGACAGGGGGCGAGGGACGAGCAGTACTTC
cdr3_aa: CAWSAGQGARDEQYF

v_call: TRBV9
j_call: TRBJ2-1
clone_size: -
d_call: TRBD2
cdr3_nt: TGTGCCAGCAGCGTGGGACTAGCGGGGGGGAACAATGAGCAGTTCTTC
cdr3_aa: CASSVGLAGGNNEQFF

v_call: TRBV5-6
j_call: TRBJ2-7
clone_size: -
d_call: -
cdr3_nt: TGTGCCAGCAGCTTGGCCGGGTGGCAGGGGCCCACCTACGAGCAGTACTTC
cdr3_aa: CASSLAGWQGPTYEQYF

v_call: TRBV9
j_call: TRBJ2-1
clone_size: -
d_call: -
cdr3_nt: TGTGCCAGCAGCGTAGGAGGGGGCGCGGGGAATGAGCAGTTCTTC
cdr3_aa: CASSVGGGAGNEQFF

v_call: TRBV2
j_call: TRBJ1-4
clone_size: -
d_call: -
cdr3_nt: TGTGCCAGCAGTGAAGTGGGACTGGACCTTTCCCCCTTT
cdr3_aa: CASSEVGLDLSPF

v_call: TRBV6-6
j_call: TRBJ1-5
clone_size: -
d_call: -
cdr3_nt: TGTGCCAGCAGTCCGCAGGCCCAGCCCCAGCATTTT
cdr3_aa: CASSPQAQPQHF

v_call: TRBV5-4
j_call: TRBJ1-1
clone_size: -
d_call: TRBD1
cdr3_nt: TGTGCCAGCAGAGACGACAGGGGGCGCGTGGGAACTGAAGCTTTCTTT
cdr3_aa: CASRDDRGRVGTEAFF

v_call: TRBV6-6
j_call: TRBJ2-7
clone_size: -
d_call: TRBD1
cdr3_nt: TGTGCCAGCCGGGGACAGGGAGGCGAGCAGTACTTC
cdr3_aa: CASRGQGGEQYF

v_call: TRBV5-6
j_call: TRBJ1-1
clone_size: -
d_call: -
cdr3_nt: TGTGCCAGCAGCTTGACAAGGAGCACTGAAGCTTTCTTT
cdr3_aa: CASSLTRSTEAFF

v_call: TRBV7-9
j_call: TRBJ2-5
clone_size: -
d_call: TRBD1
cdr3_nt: TGTGCCAGCATCATCCCCGACGGGACAGAGGTTGGTTTCGAGACCCAGTACTTC
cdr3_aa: CASIIPDGTEVGFETQYF

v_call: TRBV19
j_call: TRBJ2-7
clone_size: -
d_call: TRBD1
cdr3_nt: TGTGCCAGTGGACAGCAGGGGGCGGACGAGCAGTACTTC
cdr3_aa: CASGQQGADEQYF

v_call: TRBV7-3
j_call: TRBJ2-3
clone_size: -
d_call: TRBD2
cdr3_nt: TGTGCCAGCAGCTCCGGACTAGCGGGGGGCACAGATACGCAGTATTTT
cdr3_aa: CASSSGLAGGTDTQYF

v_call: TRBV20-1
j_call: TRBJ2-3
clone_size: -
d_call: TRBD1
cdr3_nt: TGCAGTGCTAGTCGGTCTCAGGGGGCGGATACGCAGTATTTT
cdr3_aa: CSASRSQGADTQYF

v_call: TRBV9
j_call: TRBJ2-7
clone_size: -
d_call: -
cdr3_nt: TGTGCCAGCAGCGCCGACAGAAGCGGGGAGCAGTACTTC
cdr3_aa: CASSADRSGEQYF

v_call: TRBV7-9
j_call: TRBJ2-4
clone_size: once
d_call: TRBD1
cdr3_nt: TGTGCCAGCAGCTTAAGCAGGGGGTTAGCCAAAAACATTCAGTACTTC
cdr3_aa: CASSLSRGLAKNIQYF

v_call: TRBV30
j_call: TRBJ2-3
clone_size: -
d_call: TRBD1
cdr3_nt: TGTGCCTGGAGGACAGGGGGAAGTCTTCAAGATACGCAGTATTTT
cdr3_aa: CAWRTGGSLQDTQYF

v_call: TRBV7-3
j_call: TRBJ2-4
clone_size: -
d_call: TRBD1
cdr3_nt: TGTGCCAGCAGCTTAACCGCCGGGACAGTGGACATTCAGTACTTC
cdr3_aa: CASSLTAGTVDIQYF